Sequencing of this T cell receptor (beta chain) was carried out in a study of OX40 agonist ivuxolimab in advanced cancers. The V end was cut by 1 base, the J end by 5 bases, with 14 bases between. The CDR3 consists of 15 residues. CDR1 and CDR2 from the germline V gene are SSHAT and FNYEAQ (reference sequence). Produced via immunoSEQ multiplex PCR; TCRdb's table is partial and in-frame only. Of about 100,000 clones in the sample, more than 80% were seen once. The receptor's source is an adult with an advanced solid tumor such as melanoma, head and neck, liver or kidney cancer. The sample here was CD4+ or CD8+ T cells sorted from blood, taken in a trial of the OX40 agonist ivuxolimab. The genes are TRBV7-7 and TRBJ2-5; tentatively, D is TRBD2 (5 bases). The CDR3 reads CASSLDPGSRETQYF. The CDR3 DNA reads TGTGCCAGCAGCTTAGACCCGGGATCACGGGAGACCCAGTACTTC.